The sequence of this TCR beta chain was determined in a study of tumor-infiltrating lymphocytes in primary liver carcinoma. About the research overall: Men and women, 30 to 69 years of age, made up the patients.

Points on this clonotype: Its antigen is currently unknown.

Germline lookup yields CDR1 MNHEY and CDR2 SVGAGI. V lost 10 bases and J lost 5; bases outside the gene matches: 16. This CDR3 comprises 15 residues. TCR beta cDNA was reverse-transcribed from 450 to 500 ng of total RNA. The reaction used a constant-region primer and ProtoScript II reverse transcriptase. Library construction for TCR beta comprised three nested multiplex PCR rounds performed with slightly modified ARM-PCR. TRBV1-TRBV30 forward primers and a C-beta reverse primer were used in the first two PCR rounds, which each ran for 9 to 10 cycles. TCRdb re-analysed the multiplex PCR reads in MiXCR, keeping a single row per CDR3 protein. The table records some 130,000 distinct CDR3 sequences, about two thirds of them present only once. It was from roughly 20-30 mg of unsorted bulk tissue that RNA and DNA were co-extracted. Patients showed chronic HBV infection and an absence of prior treatment. Study results and limitations: Tumors carried a top-250-clone fraction significantly exceeding that of blood (p = 0.039). Tumor region pairs showed greater overlap than either tumor-adjacent or tumor-blood pairs did.

Material: tumor-adjacent normal liver tissue. The receptor comes from a woman in her sixties with primary liver carcinoma and hepatitis B virus infection. This chain joins TRBV6-5 and TRBJ1-2; 7 bases line up with TRBD1. The CDR3 sequence is CANNYRDSVHYGYTF. The CDR3 DNA reads as TGTGCCAACAATTACAGGGACAGTGTCCATTATGGCTACACCTTC.